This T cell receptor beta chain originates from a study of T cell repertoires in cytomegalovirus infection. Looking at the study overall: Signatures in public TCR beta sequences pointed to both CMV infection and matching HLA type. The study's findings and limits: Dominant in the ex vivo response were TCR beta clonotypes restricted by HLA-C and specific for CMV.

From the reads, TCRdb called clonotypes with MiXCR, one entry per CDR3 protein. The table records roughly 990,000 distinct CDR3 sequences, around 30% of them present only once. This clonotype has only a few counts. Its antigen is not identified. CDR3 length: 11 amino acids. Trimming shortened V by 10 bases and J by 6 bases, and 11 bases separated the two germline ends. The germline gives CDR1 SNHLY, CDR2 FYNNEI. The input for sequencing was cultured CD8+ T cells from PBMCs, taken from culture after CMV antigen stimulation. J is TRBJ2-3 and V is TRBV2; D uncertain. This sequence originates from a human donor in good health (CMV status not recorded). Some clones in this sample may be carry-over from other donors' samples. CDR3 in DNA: TGTGCCACCTACCTATCGGATACGCAGTATTTT. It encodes CATYLSDTQYF.